The 21 T cell receptor beta chains listed next were all sequenced from one sample in a study of blood T cell repertoires in COVID-19 (dated by TCRdb to 2019 to 2021). Receptors were amplified or captured by the immunoSEQ multiplex PCR assay. TCRdb took this table from immuneACCESS and kept in-frame rearrangements with V and J called. Such tables lack part of the clones; where checked against another copy, unresolved V genes explain under half of the gap, and the rest is unexplained. The sample yields roughly 500,000 clones; 89% were counted once. 0.8% to 0.9% of the sample lies in the top ten. The sample was peripheral blood. These receptors all stem from a young man with COVID-19, enrolled during active disease.

The CDR3 sequence is CASSPRTTRYGYTF. The CDR3 DNA follows: TGTGCCAGCAGCCCGCGGACAACCAGATATGGCTACACCTTC. The chain joins TRBV7-8 to TRBJ1-2, with D perhaps TRBD1 (5 bases). CDR1 is SGHVS, CDR2 FQNEAQ, per germline. V was clipped by 5 bases and J by 5 bases, with 15 bases between them. The CDR3 length is 14 residues. Using reference TRBV7-8 and TRBJ1-2 for the parts outside the CDR3, the full variable domain is GAGVSQSPRYKVAKRGQDVALRCDPISGHVSLFWYQQALGQGPEFLTYFQNEAQLDKSGLPSDRFFAERPEGSVSTLKIQRTQQEDSAVYLCASSPRTTRYGYTFGSGTRLTVV.

The gene calls are TRBV7-9 and TRBJ2-5; a possible D gene is TRBD2 (6 bases). Trimming shortened V by 4 bases and J by 4 bases, and 10 bases separated the two germline ends. The CDR3 is 13 residues long. Germline assignment: CDR1 SEHNR and CDR2 FQNEAQ (reference sequence). The CDR3 DNA reads TGTGCCAGCAGCTGGCGGGGTACAGAGACCCAGTACTTC. Its protein is CASSWRGTETQYF.

The genes are TRBV5-1 and TRBJ1-6, with TRBD1 matching 7 bases. This CDR3 contains 14 residues. CDR1 is SGHRS and CDR2 is YFSETQ in the germline V gene. J was trimmed by 7 bases and V by 3 bases; bases with no gene match: 4. In DNA form, the CDR3 reads TGCGCCAGCAGCTCGGGACAGTGGAATTCACCCCTCCACTTT. This translates into CASSSGQWNSPLHF.

The V call is TRBV2, the J call TRBJ2-7, with a tentative D call TRBD2 (6 bases). Trimming cost V 1 base and J 11 bases, with 18 bases left between them. The germline gives CDR1 SNHLY, CDR2 FYNNEI. The CDR3 runs 14 residues. The CDR3: CASSEGGAAVEEYF. In DNA, the CDR3 is TGTGCCAGCAGTGAAGGCGGGGCCGCTGTAGAGGAGTACTTC. Drawing the rest from reference TRBV2 and TRBJ2-7, the complete variable domain is EPEVTQTPSHQVTQMGQEVILRCVPISNHLYFYWYRQILGQKVEFLVSFYNNEISEKSEIFDDQFSVERPDGSNFTLKIRSTKLEDSAMYFCASSEGGAAVEEYFGPGTRLTVT.

J is TRBJ1-1 and V is TRBV19; TRBD1 matches at 9 bases. From germline, CDR1 is LNHDA and CDR2 SQIVND (reference sequence). Trimming at V came to 5 bases and at J to 12 bases, leaving 16 bases not matched to a gene. The CDR3 consists of 15 residues. The CDR3 loop reads CASSSTTGGRGSPFF. CDR3 sequence (DNA): TGTGCCAGTAGTTCCACGACAGGGGGGCGCGGATCCCCTTTCTTT.

This sequence joins TRBV24-1 and TRBJ2-3; 7 bases agree with TRBD1. The CDR3 length is 16 residues. The J segment lost 0 bases and the V segment lost 4 bases, leaving 6 bases of the junction unmatched. Germline V lookup: CDR1 KGHDR, CDR2 SFDVKD. Written as DNA, the CDR3 is TGTGCCACCAGTGACCCCGGGACAGAGAGCACAGATACGCAGTATTTT. It is translated as CATSDPGTESTDTQYF.

The chain is built from TRBV19 and TRBJ1-2; TRBD1 matches at 7 bases. With 8 bases clipped from V and 2 bases from J, the junction kept 8 bases outside the gene matches. Germline assignment: CDR1 LNHDA and CDR2 SQIVND (reference sequence). The CDR3 extends over 14 amino acids. The CDR3 nucleotides are TGTGCCAGTTTCAGACGGACAGGAAACTATGGCTACACCTTC. This encodes CASFRRTGNYGYTF.

The chain has TRBV6-5 and TRBJ1-5; D is possibly TRBD1 (5 bases). V was trimmed by 4 bases and J by 6 bases, leaving 10 bases between them. Germline loops: CDR1 MNHEY, CDR2 SVGAGI. The CDR3 totals 13 residues. CDR3 in DNA: TGTGCCAGCAGTTCTCAGGGTTCTCAGCCCCAGCATTTT. Translating it yields CASSSQGSQPQHF.

The chain couples TRBV15 to TRBJ1-2; D possibly corresponds to TRBD1 (5 bases). CDR3 length equals 15 residues. CDR1 is LNHNV and CDR2 is YYDKDF in the germline V gene (reference sequence). V was pared by 0 bases and J by 0 bases, with 8 bases between. The CDR3 DNA is TGTGCCACCAGCAGAGAGAAGGGGACTAACTATGGCTACACCTTC. Protein: CATSREKGTNYGYTF.

Remarks on this clone: Additional DNA sequences in this sample encode the identical CDR3. This chain joins TRBV19 and TRBJ2-7; no clear D gene. The germline CDR1 and CDR2 sequences are LNHDA and SQIVND (reference sequence). The CDR3 sequence is 11 residues long. V was pared by 1 base and J by 6 bases, with 4 bases between. The CDR3 DNA follows: TGTGCCAGTAGTATAGGGAGCGAGCAGTACTTC. Translated: CASSIGSEQYF.

This clone came up once. The chain is built from TRBV7-2 and TRBJ1-2; a possible D gene is TRBD1 (5 bases). The CDR3 spans 13 residues. Germline CDR1 reads SGHTA; CDR2 reads FQGNSA. Trimming left V 3 bases short and J 7 bases short, with 12 bases between. CDR3 in DNA: TGTGCCAGCAGCTTCGGCAGGGAGGGTGGCTACACCTTC. Translating it yields CASSFGREGGYTF.

CDR3 amino acids: CASTPTGGYTEAFF. The DNA for the CDR3 is TGTGCCAGTACCCCCACCGGAGGGTACACTGAAGCTTTCTTT. This rearrangement joins TRBV19 to TRBJ1-1; D ambiguous. Germline V lookup: CDR1 LNHDA, CDR2 SQIVND (reference sequence). This CDR3 contains 14 residues. V shed 7 bases and J shed 3 bases, with 15 bases lying between them.

The CDR3 is CASMGAVPYEQYF. CDR3 DNA sequence: TGTGCCAGTATGGGGGCAGTTCCCTACGAGCAGTACTTC. The rearrangement links TRBV19 to TRBJ2-7, with D maybe TRBD1 (6 bases). V lost 7 bases and J 2 bases, leaving 12 bases between the germline ends. The CDR3 is 13 residues long. Germline values: CDR1 LNHDA, CDR2 SQIVND (reference sequence).

V and J are TRBV3-1 (or the pseudogene TRBV3-2) and TRBJ2-1; possible D gene TRBD2, 5 bases. The V end lost 1 base, the J end lost 6 bases, and 13 bases lay between the germline ends. The CDR3 length is 15 residues. Germline V gives CDR1 LGHDT, CDR2 YNNKEL (reference sequence). CDR3 protein: CASSQGRGPFNEQFF. The CDR3 DNA sequence: TGTGCCAGCAGCCAAGGCCGCGGGCCTTTCAATGAGCAGTTCTTC.

J is TRBJ2-2 and V is TRBV7-6; D is perhaps TRBD2 (6 bases). V dropped 3 bases and J dropped 4 bases, with 12 bases sitting between them. Per the germline V gene, CDR1 is SGHVS and CDR2 is FNYEAQ. The CDR3 is 15 residues long. The DNA for the CDR3 is TGTGCCAGCAGCTTTCCGGGACTCACCACCGGGGAGCTGTTTTTT. Its protein product is CASSFPGLTTGELFF.

This chain uses TRBV3-1 (or the pseudogene TRBV3-2) with TRBJ1-1; D is undetermined. V gave up 4 bases and J gave up 4 bases, with 16 bases separating them. The germline V gene has CDR1 LGHDT and CDR2 YNNKEL (reference sequence). The CDR3 is 15 amino acids. The CDR3 bases are TGTGCCAGCAGCCTGGGCCCCCAAACGCGCACTGAAGCTTTCTTT. This encodes CASSLGPQTRTEAFF.

The V call is TRBV19, the J call TRBJ2-2; TRBD1 aligns across 9 bases. V was pared by 5 bases and J by 6 bases, with 7 bases of the junction left unmatched. CDR1 LNHDA and CDR2 SQIVND come from the germline V gene (reference sequence). This CDR3 comprises 15 residues. The CDR3 loop is CASSPQGQGSGELFF. The CDR3 DNA follows: TGTGCCAGTAGTCCCCAGGGACAGGGTTCCGGGGAGCTGTTTTTT.

The V call is TRBV27, the J call TRBJ1-2, with 7 bases fitting TRBD1. V lost 1 base, J lost 10 bases, and 9 bases stayed unmatched. The CDR3 is 14 amino acids. Per the germline V gene, CDR1 is MNHEY and CDR2 is SMNVEV (reference sequence). CDR3 loop: CASSLYTGTVDYTF. The CDR3, as DNA: TGTGCCAGCAGTTTATACACCGGGACAGTGGACTACACCTTC.

The gene calls are TRBV18 and TRBJ2-1; no clear D gene. Trimming cost V 1 base and J 8 bases, with 6 bases left between them. The CDR3 sequence is 12 residues long. The germline CDR1 and CDR2 sequences are KGHSH and LQKENI. CDR3 loop: CASSPLLDEQFF. CDR3 DNA: TGTGCCAGCTCACCACTTCTCGATGAGCAGTTCTTC.

V usage is TRBV10-2 and J usage is TRBJ2-3; TRBD2 is a possible D gene (5 bases). Germline V gene sequence: CDR1 WSHSY, CDR2 SAAADI. V lost 5 bases and J lost 7, with 10 bases in between. The CDR3 totals 12 residues. The CDR3 DNA sequence: TGCGCCAGCAGTATCGAGGGAAATACGCAGTATTTT. Protein sequence: CASSIEGNTQYF.

The chain combines TRBV12-3 or TRBV12-4 with TRBJ2-5, with a weak D call TRBD2 (5 bases). CDR3 length: 12 amino acids. V was shortened by 6 bases and J by 3 bases, with 8 bases between the two germline ends. CDR3 in amino acids: CASRREKETQYF. Here the CDR3 DNA reads TGTGCCAGCAGAAGGGAGAAAGAGACCCAGTACTTC.